This is a list of T cell receptor beta chains from one sample in a study of blood T cell repertoires in COVID-19. Profiled with immunoSEQ multiplex PCR; TCRdb holds only in-frame clones, not every one. The sample includes over 150,000 clones, 76% of them seen just once. Sequencing used peripheral blood. The receptors derive from a woman older than 75 with acute or convalescent COVID-19. Each CDR3 is given with its conserved first and last residue. The order of the fields is J gene, D gene, clone size, CDR3 length, V gene, CDR3 protein, CDR3 DNA. A D gene is named only where the DNA matches it firmly. Clone size is shown for a subset of rows, as once, few, many or a class of expanded clone.

TRBJ1-1 | TRBD1 | few | 14 | TRBV6-2/TRBV6-3 | CASSRGQTNTEAFF | TGTGCCAGCAGTAGGGGACAGACCAACACTGAAGCTTTCTTT
TRBJ1-1 | . | . | 13 | TRBV29-1 | CSVVKDRNTEAFF | TGCAGCGTTGTTAAGGACAGGAACACTGAAGCTTTCTTT
TRBJ2-2 | . | once | 15 | TRBV24-1 | CATSDARGVTGELFF | TGTGCCACCAGTGATGCTCGGGGTGTCACCGGGGAGCTGTTTTTT
TRBJ1-1 | . | . | 14 | TRBV5-5 | CASSLLRGNTEAFF | TGTGCCAGCAGCTTATTAAGGGGGAACACTGAAGCTTTCTTT
TRBJ2-7 | . | few | 12 | TRBV2 | CASTSESYEQYF | TGTGCCAGCACTTCGGAGTCCTACGAGCAGTACTTC
TRBJ2-5 | TRBD1 | . | 15 | TRBV10-3 | CAISESGQAVETQYF | TGTGCCATCAGTGAGTCTGGACAGGCGGTGGAGACCCAGTACTTC
TRBJ1-6 | TRBD1 | few | 14 | TRBV29-1 | CSAGRDRDNSPLHF | TGCAGCGCTGGCCGGGACAGGGATAATTCACCCCTCCACTTT
TRBJ1-2 | . | . | 13 | TRBV19 | CASSIRDNYGYTF | TGTGCCAGTAGTATCAGGGATAACTATGGCTACACCTTC
TRBJ1-3 | TRBD1 | . | 15 | TRBV5-1 | CASTLDRVAGNTIYF | TGCGCCAGCACCCTGGACAGGGTGGCTGGAAACACCATATATTTT
TRBJ1-3 | . | few | 14 | TRBV2 | CASNPRTAGNTIYF | TGTGCCAGCAATCCGAGGACAGCTGGAAACACCATATATTTT
TRBJ2-1 | TRBD2 | . | 17 | TRBV5-1 | CASSPGWGLAGNNEQFF | TGCGCCAGCAGCCCCGGCTGGGGGCTAGCGGGAAACAATGAGCAGTTCTTC
TRBJ2-5 | . | . | 15 | TRBV5-1 | CASSFFGGSGETQYF | TGCGCCAGCAGTTTTTTTGGAGGGTCGGGGGAGACCCAGTACTTC
TRBJ1-5 | . | . | 15 | TRBV7-8 | CASSSGSAGEQPQHF | TGTGCCAGCAGCTCCGGATCGGCGGGAGAACAGCCCCAGCATTTT
TRBJ1-4 | . | . | 14 | TRBV11-1 | CASSLDRADEKLFF | TGTGCCAGCAGCTTAGACAGGGCGGATGAAAAACTGTTTTTT
TRBJ2-2 | . | . | 16 | TRBV7-8 | CASSRDYHQSGGELFF | TGTGCCAGCAGCCGCGACTACCACCAAAGTGGCGGGGAGCTGTTTTTT
TRBJ1-5 | . | . | 18 | TRBV7-6 | CASSLGGSGGWGNQPQHF | TGTGCCAGCAGCCTAGGAGGTTCGGGGGGATGGGGCAATCAGCCCCAGCATTTT
TRBJ2-1 | TRBD1 | . | 15 | TRBV25-1 | CASSARIGTVGEQFF | TGTGCCAGCAGCGCCCGAATCGGGACAGTTGGGGAGCAGTTCTTC
TRBJ2-1 | . | . | 13 | TRBV12-3/TRBV12-4 | CASSLLDRNEQFF | TGTGCCAGCAGTTTACTCGACAGGAATGAGCAGTTCTTC
TRBJ1-6 | . | . | 16 | TRBV19 | CASSRRQSSYNSPLHF | TGTGCCAGTAGTAGACGACAGAGCTCCTATAATTCACCCCTCCACTTT
TRBJ1-1 | TRBD1 | . | 15 | TRBV19 | CASSIGTGAGTEAFF | TGTGCCAGTAGTATAGGGACAGGGGCGGGTACTGAAGCTTTCTTT
TRBJ1-2 | . | . | 13 | TRBV30 | CAYPTGANYGYTF | TGTGCCTACCCGACAGGCGCTAACTATGGCTACACCTTC